This TCR beta chain derives from a study of T cells after yellow fever vaccination. The overall study: Low-cell-number fractions underwent preparation using SMART-Seq v4 Ultra Low Input. Study findings and constraints: Peaking faster, on day 5 versus 15, the secondary response was nonetheless weaker. Reappearance after the booster was observed for most primary-vaccination clones (roughly 97% CD4, more than 70% CD8).

Points on this clonotype: As yet, its antigen is unknown.

The CDR3 is made up of 14 amino acids. V lost 2 bases and J 4 bases, leaving 9 bases between the germline ends. CDR1 is SGHKS and CDR2 is YYEKEE in the germline V gene (reference sequence). UMIs and a universal primer site were added when TCR cDNA was made by 5'RACE template switching. One entry per CDR3 protein results from TCRdb running MiXCR on the 5' RACE reads. The data hold hundreds of thousands of distinct CDR3 sequences, with roughly an eighth observed a single time. The sequenced sample was PBMCs, obtained on the day of the yellow fever booster vaccination. This receptor was identified in a man under 40 who received the YFV17D yellow fever vaccine. This sequence joins TRBV5-5 and TRBJ2-2, with no clear D. The CDR3 spells CASSFGRRTGELFF. DNA of the CDR3: TGTGCCAGCAGCTTTGGCAGGCGCACCGGGGAGCTGTTTTTT.